The rows below give T cell receptor beta chains drawn from one sample of a study of blood T cell repertoires in COVID-19. Measured with immunoSEQ multiplex PCR; TCRdb has only the in-frame clones, and not every one. The profile shows 180,000 or so clones, approximately 79% of them singletons. The sequencing sample was made of peripheral blood. The receptors come from a man in his fifties who had recovered from COVID-19. The CDR3 runs from the conserved cysteine through the conserved F or W. The D gene is left open where the match is weak. Clone size is not always given. Where it is, it says once, few, many or a class for expanded clones.

clone size	V gene	J gene	D gene	CDR3 DNA	CDR3 protein
few	TRBV2	TRBJ2-5	TRBD2	TGTGCCAGCAGACTAGCGGGAGGGCCAGAGACCCAGTACTTC	CASRLAGGPETQYF
-	TRBV14	TRBJ2-4	TRBD1	TGTGCCAGCAGCCAAGGGACAGGTCAAGGAGGAGCCAAAAACATTCAGTACTTC	CASSQGTGQGGAKNIQYF
-	TRBV19	TRBJ2-6	-	TGTGCCACCACCGCGGGGGCCAACGTCCTGACTTTC	CATTAGANVLTF
-	TRBV5-1	TRBJ2-7	-	TGCGCCAGCAGCTTGGTTCCAGCGGGCTCCTACGAGCAGTACTTC	CASSLVPAGSYEQYF
-	TRBV28	TRBJ1-4	-	TGTGCCAGCAGTTTGGAAGGGGCTTCAACTAATGAAAAACTGTTTTTT	CASSLEGASTNEKLFF
few	TRBV28	TRBJ1-5	-	TGTGCCAGCAGTCGACCGTCTGGGGGGAATCAGCCCCAGCATTTT	CASSRPSGGNQPQHF
-	TRBV15	TRBJ2-1	-	TGTGCCACCAGCTCTCGAAATAAGCCAAGGGGAGAGCAGTTCTTC	CATSSRNKPRGEQFF
few	TRBV3-1/TRBV3-2	TRBJ2-7	TRBD2	TGTGCCAGCAGCCAACTGGGTGCGGGAGGGCACTACGAGCAGTACTTC	CASSQLGAGGHYEQYF
-	TRBV10-2	TRBJ2-7	TRBD2	TGCGCCAGCATCGCTAGCGGGGCTACCTACGAGCAGTACTTC	CASIASGATYEQYF
-	TRBV27	TRBJ2-5	TRBD2	TGTGCCAGCAGTTTATCCTCGCGGGAGTGGAGAGAGACCCAGTACTTC	CASSLSSREWRETQYF
-	TRBV19	TRBJ1-2	TRBD1	TGTGCCAGTAGGGCAGGACAGGGCGGTGGCTACACCTTC	CASRAGQGGGYTF
many	TRBV2	TRBJ1-6	-	TGTGCCAGCCGGGAGTTCTATAATTCACCCCTCCACTTT	CASREFYNSPLHF
-	TRBV19	TRBJ2-7	-	TGTGCCAGTAGTATCCAACAGGGTAACGAGCAGTACTTC	CASSIQQGNEQYF
-	TRBV30	TRBJ2-2	TRBD2	TGTGCCTGGAGTGTGGGCGGGAGGGTCGCCGGGGAGCTGTTTTTT	CAWSVGGRVAGELFF
-	TRBV29-1	TRBJ2-7	TRBD2	TGCAGCGTTGAAGAAGCGGGAGTCCCACTCGAGCAGTACTTC	CSVEEAGVPLEQYF
-	TRBV29-1	TRBJ1-2	-	TGCAGCGTTGCCGGTGGGACACCCTATGGCTACACCTTC	CSVAGGTPYGYTF
-	TRBV9	TRBJ1-1	-	TGTGCCAGCAGCAGGGGTAGGAACACTGAAGCTTTCTTT	CASSRGRNTEAFF
-	TRBV4-2	TRBJ2-7	TRBD2	TGTGCCAGCAGCCAAGATTCGGGGGGGTACTCCTACGAGCAGTACTTC	CASSQDSGGYSYEQYF
-	TRBV25-1	TRBJ1-4	TRBD1	TGTGCCAGCAGAGCCGGACAGGGCGGAGGTGAAAAACTGTTTTTT	CASRAGQGGGEKLFF
once	TRBV6-2/TRBV6-3	TRBJ2-7	TRBD2	TGTGCCAGCAGTTACTACAGCGGGAGGGCGGGAGAGCAGTACTTC	CASSYYSGRAGEQYF
-	TRBV5-1	TRBJ1-4	TRBD1	TGCGTCAGCCGCAACGAAGGGACAGGACGTAATGAAAAACTGTTTTTT	CVSRNEGTGRNEKLFF
-	TRBV11-1	TRBJ2-7	-	TGTGCCAGCAGCCAAGGACTTGCCTCCTACGAGCAGTACTTC	CASSQGLASYEQYF
-	TRBV29-1	TRBJ2-2	TRBD2	TGCAGCGTTGCAGCGGGATCCACCGGGGAGCTGTTTTTT	CSVAAGSTGELFF
-	TRBV28	TRBJ1-2	TRBD1	TGTGCCAGCAGCCCCCCGGGGGGGGGACAGCAACACTATGGCTACACCTTC	CASSPPGGGQQHYGYTF
-	TRBV20-1	TRBJ2-7	TRBD2	TGCGGGGCTCTAGCGGCCTACGAGCAGTACTTC	CGALAAYEQYF
-	TRBV3-1/TRBV3-2	TRBJ2-5	TRBD2	TGTGCCAGCAGCCAGAAAACTAGCGGGAGGGCCTTAAGGTGGATGACCCAGTACTTC	CASSQKTSGRALRWMTQYF
-	TRBV19	TRBJ1-4	TRBD1	TGTGCCAGTAGTACCGACAGGGGGCTAAGTGAAAAACTGTTTTTT	CASSTDRGLSEKLFF
-	TRBV9	TRBJ2-1	TRBD2	TGTGCCAGCAGCGTAGGCGGGAGTTGGGGCAATGAGCAGTTCTTC	CASSVGGSWGNEQFF
-	TRBV6-2/TRBV6-3	TRBJ2-1	-	TGTGCCAGCAGCAGTAGAGGAAATGAGCAGTTCTTC	CASSSRGNEQFF
-	TRBV19	TRBJ2-7	TRBD1	TGTGCCAGCTCCCGGTCCGGGACAGGGGCCTACGAGCAGTACTTC	CASSRSGTGAYEQYF
-	TRBV27	TRBJ2-1	-	TGTGCCAGCAGCTTTGAACTCCAATCCTACAATGAGCAGTTCTTC	CASSFELQSYNEQFF
-	TRBV3-1/TRBV3-2	TRBJ1-2	-	TGTGCCAGCAGCCAAGATCGGGATGGCTACACCTTC	CASSQDRDGYTF
-	TRBV18	TRBJ2-7	-	TGTGCCAGCTCACCCAACGACCCCACCGCGGGCGAGCAGTACTTC	CASSPNDPTAGEQYF
-	TRBV5-4	TRBJ2-7	TRBD2	TGTGCCAGCAAACTAGCGGGAGGGCCCTACGAGCAGTACTTC	CASKLAGGPYEQYF
-	TRBV19	TRBJ1-5	TRBD1	TGTGCCAGTGACAGGGGGTCTTATAGCAATCAGCCCCAGCATTTT	CASDRGSYSNQPQHF
-	TRBV10-3	TRBJ1-3	TRBD1	TGTGCCATCAGTGGAGGGACAGCCTCTGGAAACACCATATATTTT	CAISGGTASGNTIYF
few	TRBV28	TRBJ1-5	-	TGTGCCAGCAGTAGGCAGGGAACGAGCAATCAGCCCCAGCATTTT	CASSRQGTSNQPQHF
-	TRBV5-5	TRBJ2-3	TRBD1	TGTGCCAGCAGCCCCTTTGTGTCAGGGGGTCCAGATACGCAGTATTTT	CASSPFVSGGPDTQYF
-	TRBV19	TRBJ2-3	TRBD2	TGTGCCAGTAGTACCCCCGAGGGAGGGCGGGCTGGCACAGATACGCAGTATTTT	CASSTPEGGRAGTDTQYF
once	TRBV13	TRBJ2-1	-	TGTGCCAGCAGCTTATGGGGCCGTGAGCAGTTCTTC	CASSLWGREQFF
-	TRBV24-1	TRBJ2-2	TRBD2	TGTGCCACCAGCCGAACCTTAGCGGGATCCGGGGAGCTGTTTTTT	CATSRTLAGSGELFF
once	TRBV11-3	TRBJ2-7	TRBD2	TGTGCCAGCAGCTGGGGACTAGCGGGAGGGCCTGGAGACGAGCAGTACTTC	CASSWGLAGGPGDEQYF
-	TRBV6-5	TRBJ2-1	-	TGTGCCAGCAGTTCGAAACTTTGGGAGCAGTTCTTC	CASSSKLWEQFF
-	TRBV18	TRBJ2-1	TRBD2	TGTGCCAGCTCACCACCGGGACTAGCGGGAAAGTACAATGAGCAGTTCTTC	CASSPPGLAGKYNEQFF
-	TRBV2	TRBJ2-1	TRBD2	TGTGCCAGCAGTGAAGCGTTGTGGCGGGAGGGCCAGGATGAGCAGTTCTTC	CASSEALWREGQDEQFF
-	TRBV7-2	TRBJ1-2	TRBD1	TGTGCCAGCAGCTTAGGTCCCCCGGGACAGGGTAACTATGGCTACACCTTC	CASSLGPPGQGNYGYTF